This T cell receptor beta chain was recovered during a study of Graves' ophthalmopathy and Graves' hyperthyroidism. Study-wide results and caveats: The authors also found most expanded thyroid clonotypes above 0.001 frequency in blood. The model predicted progression of ophthalmopathy with a sensitivity of around 70%, and its specificity was roughly 72%.

CDR3 regions of TCR beta were amplified from RNA transcripts. Second-round multiplex PCR came after a first-round RT-PCR that employed HTBI primers. TCRdb re-analysed the multiplex PCR reads in MiXCR, keeping a single row per CDR3 protein. The sample lists about 220,000 distinct CDR3 sequences; 20% to 25% were seen once. This clonotype was seen a few times. No antigen is known for it. A duration under 3 months, NOSPECS ≥4, CAS ≥3 and moderate-to-severe activity characterized the donors with ophthalmopathy. Looked up from germline, CDR1 is SEHNR and CDR2 is FQNEAQ (reference sequence). V lost 5 bases, J lost 6 bases, and 17 bases lay in between. The CDR3 covers 16 residues.

What was sequenced was peripheral blood. This chain links TRBV7-9 with TRBJ1-6, with TRBD1 as a possible D gene (6 bases). The receptor comes from a woman aged 50 to 60 with Graves' ophthalmopathy. The CDR3 DNA follows: TGTGCCAGCAGCCTTGACAGGCCTGGACCTAATTCACCCCTCCACTTT. Amino acid sequence: CASSLDRPGPNSPLHF.